This is a list of T cell receptor beta chains from one sample in a study of response to subunit inactivated influenza vaccine. TCRdb called the RT-PCR reads again in MiXCR, with one record for every CDR3 protein. The data show more than 200,000 distinct CDR3 sequences, more than 9% seen once. This specimen was non-naive T cells sorted from PBMCs, taken less than 15 days before vaccination. The receptors originated from a man aged 45-60 years who received an inactivated influenza vaccine. The CDR3 runs from the conserved cysteine through the conserved F or W. The D gene is left open where the match is weak. Expanded clones are given a class, and other clones once, few, many or no size at all.

size	D	V	J	DNA	CDR3
many	TRBD1	TRBV4-3	TRBJ1-2	TGCGCCAGCAGCCAAGTATTCGGGACAGAAAGTGGCTACACCTTC	CASSQVFGTESGYTF
.	.	TRBV10-2	TRBJ2-3	TGCGCCAGCAGACGTAGGGCAGCGCTGGGAGATACGCAGTATTTT	CASRRRAALGDTQYF
many	.	TRBV25-1	TRBJ1-6	TGTGCCAGCAGTGAATTAGGGGAAACCTATAATTCACCCCTCCACTTT	CASSELGETYNSPLHF
.	TRBD1	TRBV6-5	TRBJ2-7	TGTGCCAGCAGTAACCTTAGGACAGGGGGCGAGCAGTACTTC	CASSNLRTGGEQYF
many	.	TRBV15	TRBJ2-2	TGTGCCACCAGCAGAGAGGCCGGGGTTCCCGGGGAGCTGTTTTTT	CATSREAGVPGELFF
.	.	TRBV30	TRBJ1-5	TGTGCCTGGAGTCGTCCAGGGACCCAGCCCCAGCATTTT	CAWSRPGTQPQHF
.	.	TRBV6-1	TRBJ1-4	TGTGCCAGCAGTGTTAATGGGAGAGATGAAAAACTGTTTTTT	CASSVNGRDEKLFF
few	.	TRBV14	TRBJ1-1	TGTGCCAGCAGGGGGATCGGGTCGGCTTTCTTT	CASRGIGSAFF
medium-sized	.	TRBV10-3	TRBJ2-3	TGTGCCATCAGAGATCCAGGGACCAACACAGATACGCAGTATTTT	CAIRDPGTNTDTQYF
few	.	TRBV20-1	TRBJ2-7	TGCAGTGCTAGAGAACTTGGCAGCTACGAGCAGTACTTC	CSARELGSYEQYF
many	TRBD1	TRBV18	TRBJ2-3	TGTGCCAGCTCCTGGGGACAGGGGGCCACAGATACGCAGTATTTT	CASSWGQGATDTQYF
.	.	TRBV19	TRBJ2-5	TGTGCCAGTAGCCAAGGCGGGGCAGGGAGAGAGACCCAGTACTTC	CASSQGGAGRETQYF
.	.	TRBV6-2/TRBV6-3	TRBJ2-1	TGTGCCAGCAGTCTTCAGGGTCATGGGTATGAGCAGTTCTTC	CASSLQGHGYEQFF
.	.	TRBV12-3/TRBV12-4	TRBJ2-5	TGTGCCAGCAGTGATTTCGTAGCCGCCCAAGAGACCCAGTACTTC	CASSDFVAAQETQYF
.	.	TRBV2	TRBJ1-5	TGTGCCAGCAGTGAAAACGGGGCTCGGCAGCCCCAGCATTTT	CASSENGARQPQHF
few	.	TRBV7-6	TRBJ2-4	TGTGCCAGCAGCCCACTTTATAAGGGGCTAGCCAAAAACATTCAGTACTTC	CASSPLYKGLAKNIQYF
.	TRBD2	TRBV24-1	TRBJ2-1	TGTGCCACCAGTGACCCTCGCCCCACTAGCGGGCGAGGGGGCCTCGATGAGCAGTTCTTC	CATSDPRPTSGRGGLDEQFF
.	.	TRBV11-2	TRBJ2-7	TGTGCCAGCAGCTTAACTTTCGGGTTCTACAAGCAGTACTTC	CASSLTFGFYKQYF
many	.	TRBV7-6	TRBJ2-3	TGTGCCAGCAGCTCGGGGGCCTCTTTTTCCACAGATACGCAGTATTTT	CASSSGASFSTDTQYF
few	TRBD2	TRBV27	TRBJ2-1	TGTGCCAGCAGTTTATTAGGGACTAGGGTCCACAATGAGCAGTTCTTC	CASSLLGTRVHNEQFF
few	.	TRBV7-2	TRBJ2-7	TGTGCCAGCAGCCCTCGCCCAGGCGGCTACGAGCAGTACTTC	CASSPRPGGYEQYF
many	TRBD1	TRBV10-3	TRBJ2-1	TGTGCCATCAGTGAGCAGACAGGGAATCAAATTCTAGAGCAGTTCTTC	CAISEQTGNQILEQFF
.	TRBD1	TRBV19	TRBJ2-6	TGTGCCAGTAGCCGACAGGGTACATTCTCTGGGGCCAACGTCCTGACTTTC	CASSRQGTFSGANVLTF
.	.	TRBV20-1	TRBJ1-1	TGCAGTGCTAGAGATAAGGGAGGCACTGAAGCTTTCTTT	CSARDKGGTEAFF
many	.	TRBV28	TRBJ1-3	TGTGCCAGCCACACAGGCTCTGGAAACACCATATATTTT	CASHTGSGNTIYF
many	.	TRBV6-2/TRBV6-3	TRBJ2-1	TGTGCCAGCAGTTACTCCCCTCCGGACGGCCTCTACAATGAGCAGTTCTTC	CASSYSPPDGLYNEQFF
few	TRBD1	TRBV28	TRBJ2-5	TGTGCCAGCAGTCCGGGACAGGGGAGAGGTTTGGGAGAGACCCAGTACTTC	CASSPGQGRGLGETQYF
.	.	TRBV6-2/TRBV6-3	TRBJ2-3	TGTGCCAGCATTAGACGACCTAGCACAGATACGCAGTATTTT	CASIRRPSTDTQYF
few	.	TRBV4-1	TRBJ1-5	TGCGCCAGCAGCCAAGATGATACAGGTGTTGTAGGTCAGCCCCAGCATTTT	CASSQDDTGVVGQPQHF
.	TRBD1	TRBV24-1	TRBJ1-2	TGTGCCACCAGTGATTACAGGGGTGCTAACTATGGCTACACCTTC	CATSDYRGANYGYTF
many	.	TRBV4-1	TRBJ1-5	TGCGCCAGCAGCCATTCAGGTGTTAGGCCCCAGCATTTT	CASSHSGVRPQHF
many	TRBD2	TRBV5-1	TRBJ2-7	TGCGCCAGCAGCTTAGGGACTAGCGGGAGGGCCTACGAGCAGTACTTC	CASSLGTSGRAYEQYF
.	.	TRBV30	TRBJ2-1	TGTGCCGGGGAGGTCTACAATGAGCAGTTCTTC	CAGEVYNEQFF
.	TRBD2	TRBV20-1	TRBJ2-5	TGCAGTGCTAGAGATCTCCAGCGGGAGGATAGTTGGGAGACCCAGTACTTC	CSARDLQREDSWETQYF
.	TRBD1	TRBV12-3/TRBV12-4	TRBJ2-1	TGTGCCAGCAGAAATACAGGGGGCGGTTACAATGAGCAGTTCTTC	CASRNTGGGYNEQFF
few	.	TRBV12-3/TRBV12-4	TRBJ2-7	TGTGCCACGACCCGGGACCCCACCTACGAGCAGTACTTC	CATTRDPTYEQYF
many	.	TRBV4-1	TRBJ1-2	TGCGCCAGCAGCCTGCACAGGGACGATGGCTATGGCTACACCTTC	CASSLHRDDGYGYTF
many	.	TRBV7-2	TRBJ2-7	TGTGCCAGCAGCTTTGACAACGAGCAGTACTTC	CASSFDNEQYF
.	TRBD2	TRBV11-1	TRBJ2-1	TGTGCCAGCAGCATTGGGACTAGCGGGAGAGTAAGCTCCTACAATGAGCAGTTCTTC	CASSIGTSGRVSSYNEQFF
few	TRBD2	TRBV24-1	TRBJ2-3	TGTGCCACCAGTGATTTCGGATATAGCGGGGGGCCGGTTACGCAGTATTTT	CATSDFGYSGGPVTQYF